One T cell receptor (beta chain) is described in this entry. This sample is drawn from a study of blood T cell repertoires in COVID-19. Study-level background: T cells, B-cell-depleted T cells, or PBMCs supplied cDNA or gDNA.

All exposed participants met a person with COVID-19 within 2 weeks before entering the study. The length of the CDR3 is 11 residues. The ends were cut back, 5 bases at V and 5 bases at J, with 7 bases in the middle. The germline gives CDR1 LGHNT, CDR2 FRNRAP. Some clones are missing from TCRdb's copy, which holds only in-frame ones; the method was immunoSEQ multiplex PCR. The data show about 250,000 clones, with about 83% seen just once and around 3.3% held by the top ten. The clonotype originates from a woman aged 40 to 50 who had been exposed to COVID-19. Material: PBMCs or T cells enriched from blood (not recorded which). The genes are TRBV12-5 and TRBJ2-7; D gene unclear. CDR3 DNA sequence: TGTGCTAGTGGTGTCAGTAACGAGCAGTACTTC. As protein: CASGVSNEQYF.